A single sample gave rise to the 26 T cell receptor beta chains below, sequenced in a study of blood T cell repertoires in COVID-19. Profiled with immunoSEQ multiplex PCR; TCRdb holds only in-frame clones, not every one. The sample has approximately 200,000 clones, around 85% seen once; the top ten hold 2% to 2.5%. Input material: peripheral blood. The source of these receptors is a woman in her forties or fifties with acute or convalescent COVID-19.

The chain has TRBV6-6 and TRBJ2-1; 9 bases map to TRBD1. Germline CDR1 reads MNHNY; CDR2 reads SVGAGI (reference sequence). J gave up 7 bases and V 5 bases, and 3 bases lay outside the gene matches. The CDR3 totals 13 residues. CDR3 nucleotide sequence: TGTGCCAGCAGTGTCGACAGGGGGAATGAGCAGTTCTTC. It codes for CASSVDRGNEQFF.

This chain connects TRBV10-3 to TRBJ2-1, with 12 nucleotides matching TRBD2. The germline gives CDR1 ENHRY, CDR2 SYGVKD. This CDR3 spans 15 amino acids. After removal of 3 bases from V and 9 bases from J, the junction contained 6 bases not matched to a gene. CDR3: CAISDPTSGSGEQFF. DNA of the CDR3: TGTGCCATCAGTGACCCGACTAGCGGGAGTGGTGAGCAGTTCTTC.

CDR3 DNA: TGTGCCAGCTCAGCAGGGACAGCCAACAATCAGCCCCAGCATTTT. Protein sequence: CASSAGTANNQPQHF. V and J are TRBV18 and TRBJ1-5; 7 bases align to TRBD1. The CDR3 totals 15 residues. With 5 bases clipped from V and 3 bases from J, the junction kept 7 bases outside the gene matches. Germline loops: CDR1 KGHSH, CDR2 LQKENI.

The chain employs TRBV27 and TRBJ2-7; tentative D call: TRBD1 (6 bases). Germline CDR1 and CDR2: MNHEY and SMNVEV (reference sequence). The length of the CDR3 is 16 residues. V lost 2 bases to trimming and J lost 0 bases, with 14 bases between them. The CDR3 reads CASSLTSGHFSYEQYF. DNA of the CDR3: TGTGCCAGCAGTTTAACCTCGGGACATTTCTCCTACGAGCAGTACTTC.

The V call is TRBV10-3, the J call TRBJ1-3, with D possibly TRBD1 on 6 matching bases. This CDR3 has 15 amino acids. V lost 7 bases to trimming and J lost 0 bases, with 13 bases between them. Germline CDR1 and CDR2: ENHRY and SYGVKD. CDR3 amino acids: CAIIGQLNSGNTIYF. The CDR3 nucleotides read TGTGCCATCATCGGACAGTTGAACTCTGGAAACACCATATATTTT.

This chain joins TRBV30 and TRBJ1-1; D is unresolved. This CDR3 is 14 amino acids long. Germline assignment: CDR1 GTSNPN and CDR2 SVGIG (reference sequence). Trimming left V 0 bases short and J 4 bases short, with 12 bases between. This chain's CDR3 is CAWSVRDGSTEAFF. Here the CDR3 DNA reads TGTGCCTGGAGTGTACGGGATGGATCCACTGAAGCTTTCTTT.

The chain carries TRBV4-1 and TRBJ2-3; 9 bases are shared with TRBD2. The CDR3 contains 19 residues. Unmatched junction bases numbered 10, after V lost 0 bases and J lost 0 bases. CDR1 is MGHRA and CDR2 is YSYEKL in the germline V gene. The CDR3 protein is CASSQDRRGGRLSTDTQYF. In DNA, the CDR3 is TGCGCCAGCAGCCAAGATAGGCGGGGGGGCCGATTAAGCACAGATACGCAGTATTTT.

The CDR3, as DNA: TGTGCCAGCAGGACGGAGGGCTACGAGCAGTACTTC. This codes for CASRTEGYEQYF. This chain joins TRBV12-3 or TRBV12-4 and TRBJ2-7, with a possible D match to TRBD2 (6 bases). This CDR3 contains 12 residues. V was shortened by 6 bases and J by 3 bases, with 9 bases between the two germline ends.

The chain couples TRBV5-5 to TRBJ1-2; 9 nucleotides match TRBD1. V shed 4 bases and J 3 bases; nucleotides not matched to a gene: 10. Looked up from germline, CDR1 is SGHKS and CDR2 is YYEKEE (reference sequence). CDR3 length: 16 amino acids. The CDR3 spells CASSRHGTGYDYGYTF. The CDR3 DNA is TGTGCCAGCAGCCGCCACGGGACAGGGTATGACTATGGCTACACCTTC. Drawing the rest from reference TRBV5-5 and TRBJ1-2, the complete variable domain is DAGVTQSPTHLIKTRGQQVTLRCSPISGHKSVSWYQQVLGQGPQFIFQYYEKEERGRGNFPDRFSARQFPNYSSELNVNALLLGDSALYLCASSRHGTGYDYGYTFGSGTRLTVV.

The V and J genes are TRBV6-2 or TRBV6-3 and TRBJ1-6; no clear D gene. V lost 3 bases to trimming and J lost 13 bases, with 16 bases between them. The CDR3 covers 14 residues. Per the germline V gene, CDR1 is MNHEY and CDR2 is SVGEGT. The CDR3 region has the DNA TGTGCCAGCAGTTATGGGCTGGAATTCGACCCCCTCCACTTT. It translates to CASSYGLEFDPLHF.

The V and J genes are TRBV5-1 and TRBJ1-2; 11 bases are a match to TRBD1. Looked up from germline, CDR1 is SGHRS and CDR2 is YFSETQ. CDR3 length equals 14 residues. Trimming took 3 bases from V and 7 from J; bases not matched to a gene: 5. The DNA of the CDR3 is TGCGCCAGCAGCTCATGGACAGGGGGCTCTGGCTACACCTTC. It codes for CASSSWTGGSGYTF.

This clone was observed once. The V call is TRBV30, the J call TRBJ2-7; D unresolved. The CDR3 is 12 amino acids. The germline V gene has CDR1 GTSNPN and CDR2 SVGIG (reference sequence). V was cut by 1 base and J by 2 bases, with 6 bases left in between. CDR3 loop: CAWSGSAYEQYF. The CDR3 region has the DNA TGTGCCTGGAGTGGGAGCGCCTACGAGCAGTACTTC.

CDR3 region: CASSLESGFGTDTQYF. The CDR3 bases are TGTGCCAGCAGCCTCGAATCGGGGTTCGGCACAGATACGCAGTATTTT. The rearrangement links TRBV11-3 to TRBJ2-3; TRBD2 might be the D (5 bases). The CDR3 totals 16 residues. Deletions cut 5 bases from V and 1 base from J, with 16 bases between. Germline CDR1 SGHNT, CDR2 YENEEA.

This clone was detected only once. The genes are TRBV11-2 and TRBJ1-4, with a possible D match to TRBD1 (5 bases). The CDR3 is 15 residues long. The germline CDR1 and CDR2 sequences are SGHAT and FQNNGV. Trimming stripped 3 bases from V and 7 bases from J, with 15 bases between. As DNA, the CDR3 is TGTGCCAGCAGCTTTCTTAGGCGACAGTCTGAAAAACTGTTTTTT. It is translated as CASSFLRRQSEKLFF. Based on the CDR3 plus reference TRBV11-2 and TRBJ1-4, the full variable domain is EAGVAQSPRYKIIEKRQSVAFWCNPISGHATLYWYQQILGQGPKLLIQFQNNGVVDDSQLPKDRFSAERLKGVDSTLKIQPAKLEDSAVYLCASSFLRRQSEKLFFGSGTQLSVL.

The chain couples TRBV7-3 to TRBJ2-6, with D tentatively TRBD2 (5 bases). The CDR3 has 16 residues. Germline V gene data show CDR1 as SGHTA and CDR2 as FQGTGA. The V gene lost 2 bases and the J gene lost 2 bases, with 10 bases spanning the gap. CDR3 DNA: TGTGCCAGCAGCTTAGAGGGAATCACTGGGGCCAACGTCCTGACTTTC. The encoded protein is CASSLEGITGANVLTF.

This clone was observed a handful of times. The V call is TRBV29-1, the J call TRBJ2-3, with TRBD1 identical over 7 bases. This CDR3 comprises 13 residues. Germline loops: CDR1 SQVTM, CDR2 ANQGSEA. V trimming: 5 bases; J trimming: 4 bases; junction bases outside the gene matches: 6. The CDR3 here is CSVRGTASDTQYF. Written as DNA, the CDR3 is TGCAGCGTTAGGGGGACAGCTTCAGATACGCAGTATTTT.

V usage is TRBV18 and J usage is TRBJ2-3; 12 bases are a match to TRBD1. Germline CDR1 KGHSH, CDR2 LQKENI. J gave up 7 bases and V 0 bases, and 5 bases lay outside the gene matches. There are 16 residues in the CDR3. This chain's CDR3 is CASSPPTGQGAHTQYF. Here the CDR3 DNA reads TGTGCCAGCTCACCACCGACGGGACAGGGGGCCCATACGCAGTATTTT.

The genes are TRBV5-1 and TRBJ1-2; TRBD1 matches 8 bases. The V gene's germline CDR1 is SGHRS and CDR2 YFSETQ. The CDR3 is made up of 14 amino acids. V lost 0 bases and J lost 3; bases outside the gene matches: 1. The CDR3 here is CASSLAGGDYGYTF. The CDR3 bases are TGCGCCAGCAGCTTGGCAGGGGGCGACTATGGCTACACCTTC.

The chain combines TRBV6-5 with TRBJ2-7, with TRBD1 identical over 7 bases. The CDR3 runs 15 residues. V lost 6 bases to trimming and J lost 0 bases; unmatched junction nucleotides: 8. Germline-derived CDR1 and CDR2 are MNHEY and SVGAGI. The CDR3 DNA follows: TGTGCCAGCAGCCAGGACAGGAGGAGCTCCTACGAGCAGTACTTC. Amino acid sequence: CASSQDRRSSYEQYF.

This sequence joins TRBV27 and TRBJ2-3, with a possible D match to TRBD2 (5 bases). CDR1 and CDR2 (germline): MNHEY, SMNVEV (reference sequence). The CDR3 totals 16 residues. V lost 5 bases and J lost 2, with 17 bases in between. CDR3 nucleotide sequence: TGTGCCAGCAGTCCACGACTATCACCGCCCACAGATACGCAGTATTTT. This codes for CASSPRLSPPTDTQYF.

The chain recombines TRBV7-2 with TRBJ1-4; D is unclear. V lost 0 bases and J lost 4, with 6 bases in between. This CDR3 contains 14 residues. Germline V gene sequence: CDR1 SGHTA, CDR2 FQGNSA. The CDR3 DNA sequence: TGTGCCAGCAGCTTAGCGCGGGTTAATGAAAAACTGTTTTTT. This gives the protein CASSLARVNEKLFF.

The chain carries TRBV7-8 and TRBJ1-2, with 8 bases lining up with TRBD1. The CDR3 extends over 14 amino acids. Trimming removed 1 base from V and 4 bases from J; junction bases left unmatched: 2. CDR1 is SGHVS and CDR2 is FQNEAQ in the germline V gene. In DNA form, the CDR3 reads TGTGCCAGCAGCTTAGGGACAGGGACCTATGGCTACACCTTC. Its protein product is CASSLGTGTYGYTF.

The CDR3 reads CASSQGAGGPTGELFF. DNA for the CDR3: TGTGCCAGCAGCCAAGGAGCGGGAGGTCCCACCGGGGAGCTGTTTTTT. The chain employs TRBV14 and TRBJ2-2; TRBD2 agrees at 9 bases. The germline V gene has CDR1 SGHDN and CDR2 FVKESK. Germline trimming cut 1 base from V and 4 bases from J; bases unmatched to any gene: 4. CDR3 length: 16 amino acids.

The chain carries TRBV7-3 and TRBJ2-3; D remains ambiguous. Germline values: CDR1 SGHTA, CDR2 FQGTGA. V dropped 1 base and J dropped 1 base, with 9 bases sitting between them. CDR3 size: 15 residues. The CDR3 coding sequence is TGTGCCAGCAGCTTAAGAGGTGATGGCACAGATACGCAGTATTTT. It encodes CASSLRGDGTDTQYF.

This clone was detected only a few times. The chain uses TRBV5-4 and TRBJ2-1; the D is unclear. Germline V CDR1 and CDR2: SGHNT, YYREEE (reference sequence). With 3 bases removed from V and 10 bases from J, the gap between germline ends came to 20 bases. The CDR3 contains 15 residues. CDR3 nucleotide sequence: TGTGCCAGCAGCTCGGAAAAAGGAATGGGCATAGAGCAGTTCTTC. Protein: CASSSEKGMGIEQFF.

In DNA form, the CDR3 reads TGTGCCATCAGTGGGCGGACAGGGGGCGTGGACACTGAAGCTTTCTTT. Its translation: CAISGRTGGVDTEAFF. The chain is built from TRBV10-3 and TRBJ1-1, with 11 bases identical to TRBD1. This CDR3 is built from 16 residues. Germline loops: CDR1 ENHRY, CDR2 SYGVKD. With 4 bases clipped from V and 3 bases from J, the junction kept 7 bases outside the gene matches.